This TCR beta chain derives from a study of cytomegalovirus exposure and HLA in healthy donors. Regarding the study as a whole: Prior analysis indicated that the majority of TCR beta V segments exhibited productivity approximately 87% or approximately 30% of the time.

Of note for this clone: What it recognizes is unknown.

The PCR contained 60 Vbeta and 13 Jbeta primers. Data came from immunoSEQ multiplex PCR; TCRdb stores just in-frame clones and leaves some out. The sample has a few hundred thousand clones; approximately 80% are singletons. The CDR3 has 18 amino acids. With 3 bases clipped from V and 8 bases from J, the junction kept 18 bases outside the gene matches. CDR1 is SGHRS, CDR2 YFSETQ, per germline. The donors gave bone marrow, and they were healthy. The receptor comes from a man between 35 and 55 years old in good health and CMV-seronegative. The sequenced material came from PBMCs. The chain is built from TRBV5-1 and TRBJ2-4, with TRBD2 matching over 9 bases. CDR3 region: CASSSRGGRAGWGDIQYF. The CDR3 DNA reads as TGCGCCAGCAGCTCCCGGGGCGGGAGGGCCGGATGGGGAGACATTCAGTACTTC.